A single sample gave rise to the 24 T cell receptor beta chains below, sequenced in a study of OX40 agonist ivuxolimab in advanced cancers. Measured with immunoSEQ multiplex PCR; TCRdb has only the in-frame clones, and not every one. The sample holds some 83,000 clones, roughly nine tenths seen once. The sample in question was CD4+ or CD8+ T cells sorted from blood, obtained in a trial of the OX40 agonist ivuxolimab. These receptors were collected from an adult with an advanced solid tumor such as melanoma, head and neck, liver or kidney cancer.

By share of the sample, this clone is medium-sized. CDR3 in DNA: TGTGCCAGTAGTATTGGGCAGGTCTATGGCTACACCTTC. Its translation: CASSIGQVYGYTF. This rearrangement joins TRBV19 to TRBJ1-2; D call uncertain. CDR3 length equals 13 residues. CDR1 is LNHDA and CDR2 is SQIVND in the germline V gene (reference sequence). Trimming left V 3 bases short and J 4 bases short, with 9 bases between.

This clone was recorded only once. The junction departs from the called germline gene at one end, perhaps through a read error. The V and J genes are TRBV7-7 and TRBJ2-5, with D hard to call. The CDR3 length is 14 residues. Germline V gene lookup returns CDR1 SSHAT and CDR2 FNYEAQ (reference sequence). This CDR3 reads CASSRQLYQETQYF. CDR3 nucleotide sequence: TGTGCTAGCAGCCGCCAATTGTACCAAGAGACCCAGTACTTC.

The gene calls are TRBV2 and TRBJ2-2; D possibly corresponds to TRBD2 (5 bases). Germline V lookup: CDR1 SNHLY, CDR2 FYNNEI. The CDR3 loop spans 16 amino acids. Deletions cut 4 bases from V and 6 bases from J, with 18 bases between. The CDR3 DNA follows: TGTGCCAGCAGTGTGCTTCGGTTAGCGAGTGCCGGGGAGCTGTTTTTT. This encodes CASSVLRLASAGELFF.

The chain employs TRBV5-4 and TRBJ1-2; tentative D call: TRBD1 (6 bases). The germline gives CDR1 SGHNT, CDR2 YYREEE (reference sequence). There are 13 residues in the CDR3. V was trimmed by 0 bases and J by 11 bases, leaving 14 bases between them. This CDR3 reads CASSLGHRAEYTF. As DNA, the CDR3 is TGTGCCAGCAGCTTGGGACACAGGGCTGAATACACCTTC.

The table lists this clone with a count of one. The chain has TRBV6-1 and TRBJ2-7; TRBD2 matches at 8 bases. The germline gives CDR1 MNHNS, CDR2 SASEGT. The junction had 4 bases not matched to a gene; V was cut back by 6 bases and J by 0 bases. This CDR3 spans 14 amino acids. In DNA form, the CDR3 reads TGTGCCAGCAGGATAGCGGGACCCTCCTACGAGCAGTACTTC. Translating gives CASRIAGPSYEQYF.

The chain joins TRBV7-2 to TRBJ1-1, with TRBD1 identical over 9 bases. The CDR3 sequence is 17 residues long. V gave up 1 base and J gave up 4 bases; unmatched junction bases: 10. Germline V gene lookup returns CDR1 SGHTA and CDR2 FQGNSA. The CDR3 spells CASSLGSGTGRGTEAFF. DNA of the CDR3: TGTGCCAGCAGCTTAGGGTCGGGGACAGGGCGGGGCACTGAAGCTTTCTTT.

The rearrangement links TRBV30 to TRBJ1-2; no reliable D call. The CDR3 totals 13 residues. Germline CDR1 and CDR2: GTSNPN and SVGIG (reference sequence). V was cut by 7 bases and J by 4 bases, with 16 bases left in between. The CDR3 protein is CASPETGGYGYTF. CDR3 nucleotides: TGTGCCTCCCCAGAGACGGGCGGCTATGGCTACACCTTC.

In its sample, this clone was seen once. The V and J genes are TRBV30 and TRBJ1-3, with 11 nucleotides matching TRBD1. Germline CDR1 GTSNPN, CDR2 SVGIG (reference sequence). J was trimmed by 0 bases and V by 4 bases; bases with no gene match: 17. The CDR3 is made up of 20 amino acids. CDR3 amino acids: CAWTSLTGTGGRSSGNTIYF. CDR3 in DNA: TGTGCCTGGACCTCACTCACCGGGACAGGGGGTAGAAGCTCTGGAAACACCATATATTTT.

The chain combines TRBV7-2 with TRBJ2-2, with D hard to call. The germline V and J ends were trimmed by 7 bases and 3 bases, with 6 bases remaining between them. CDR3 size: 12 residues. The germline CDR1 and CDR2 sequences are SGHTA and FQGNSA. In DNA form, the CDR3 reads TGTGCCAGCACCACCGACACCGGGGAGCTGTTTTTT. This gives the protein CASTTDTGELFF.

The V call is TRBV7-2, the J call TRBJ2-2, with D maybe TRBD1 (6 bases). Per the germline V gene, CDR1 is SGHTA and CDR2 is FQGNSA. This CDR3 has 14 residues. The V and J ends lost 1 base and 5 bases respectively, with 8 bases between them. CDR3 residues: CASSLEGVTGELFF. The CDR3 bases are TGTGCCAGCAGCTTAGAGGGGGTAACCGGGGAGCTGTTTTTT.

CDR3 in DNA: TGTGCCAGCAGCCAAGGGGCAGGGGGAACTCAGCCCCAGCATTTT. Residues: CASSQGAGGTQPQHF. The rearrangement links TRBV5-5 to TRBJ1-5; 7 nucleotides align to TRBD1. CDR3 length: 15 residues. Germline CDR1 SGHKS, CDR2 YYEKEE (reference sequence). V shed 4 bases, J shed 6 bases, and the junction held 10 bases outside the gene matches.

The V gene is TRBV14, the J gene TRBJ2-7; D not resolved. V shed 0 bases and J shed 8 bases, with 8 bases lying between them. Germline lookup yields CDR1 SGHDN and CDR2 FVKESK. CDR3 length equals 12 residues. This CDR3 reads CASSQDRSKQYF. CDR3 sequence (DNA): TGTGCCAGCAGCCAAGATCGGTCCAAGCAGTACTTC.

The chain combines TRBV5-1 with TRBJ2-3; 9 positions agree with TRBD1. The CDR3 totals 15 residues. Germline trimming cut 0 bases from V and 4 bases from J; bases unmatched to any gene: 3. Germline-derived CDR1 and CDR2 are SGHRS and YFSETQ. CDR3 bases: TGCGCCAGCAGCTTGGGGGACAGGGACCCAGATACGCAGTATTTT. Protein product: CASSLGDRDPDTQYF. The whole variable domain, remainder taken from reference TRBV5-1 and TRBJ2-3, is KAGVTQTPRYLIKTRGQQVTLSCSPISGHRSVSWYQQTPGQGLQFLFEYFSETQRNKGNFPGRFSGRQFSNSRSEMNVSTLELGDSALYLCASSLGDRDPDTQYFGPGTRLTVL.

As to this clone: The same CDR3 is also encoded by other DNA sequences in this sample. The CDR3 region has the DNA TGTGCCAGCAGCTTGGGACGGACAACATACAATGAGCAGTTCTTC. This translates into CASSLGRTTYNEQFF. The chain uses TRBV11-2 and TRBJ2-1; tentatively, D is TRBD1 or TRBD2 (5 bases each). CDR1 is SGHAT, CDR2 FQNNGV, per germline. V lost 3 bases to trimming and J lost 4 bases, with 13 bases between them. The CDR3 is 15 amino acids.

This chain connects TRBV10-3 to TRBJ1-1, with D unclear. CDR3 size: 12 residues. Per germline, CDR1 ENHRY and CDR2 SYGVKD. Trimming cost V 6 bases and J 2 bases, with 7 bases left between them. For the CDR3, the DNA is TGTGCCATCAGGGGCTATAACACTGAAGCTTTCTTT. Translation: CAIRGYNTEAFF.

This clone was seen only a few times. The J gene is TRBJ1-1, the V gene TRBV19; D not certain. CDR3 length equals 14 residues. CDR1 and CDR2 from the germline V gene are LNHDA and SQIVND (reference sequence). V lost 3 bases and J 3 bases, leaving 11 bases between the germline ends. DNA for the CDR3: TGTGCCAGTAGTATCGGGGATATCGACACTGAAGCTTTCTTT. This sequence encodes CASSIGDIDTEAFF.

The rearrangement joins TRBV7-8 to TRBJ2-1, with D possibly matching TRBD2 (6 bases). V was shortened by 2 bases and J by 5 bases, with 13 bases between the two germline ends. The CDR3 runs to 15 residues. Per the germline V gene, CDR1 is SGHVS and CDR2 is FQNEAQ. CDR3 sequence: CASSLKSGDNNEQFF. CDR3 sequence (DNA): TGTGCCAGCAGCTTAAAGTCGGGAGACAACAATGAGCAGTTCTTC. The full variable domain, completed using reference TRBV7-8 and TRBJ2-1, is GAGVSQSPRYKVAKRGQDVALRCDPISGHVSLFWYQQALGQGPEFLTYFQNEAQLDKSGLPSDRFFAERPEGSVSTLKIQRTQQEDSAVYLCASSLKSGDNNEQFFGPGTRLTVL.

The chain is built from TRBV19 and TRBJ1-6, with D uncertain. The CDR3 length is 14 residues. V gave up 5 bases and J gave up 7 bases, with 12 bases separating them. CDR1 and CDR2 from the germline V gene are LNHDA and SQIVND (reference sequence). CDR3 amino acids: CASSGSGQNSPLHF. CDR3 DNA sequence: TGTGCCAGTAGTGGTTCCGGGCAGAATTCACCCCTCCACTTT. The full variable domain, rest sourced from reference TRBV19 and TRBJ1-6, is DGGITQSPKYLFRKEGQNVTLSCEQNLNHDAMYWYRQDPGQGLRLIYYSQIVNDFQKGDIAEGYSVSREKKESFPLTVTSAQKNPTAFYLCASSGSGQNSPLHFGNGTRLTVT.

This chain uses TRBV21-1 with TRBJ1-5. TRBV21-1 is deemed a pseudogene. CDR3 length equals 15 residues. CDR3 nucleotides: TGTGCCAGCAGCAAAGATAGAGATAGCAATCAGCCCCAGCATTTT. Residues: CASSKDRDSNQPQHF.

The V gene is TRBV4-1, the J gene TRBJ2-5, with no clear D. With 4 bases removed from V and 2 bases from J, the gap between germline ends came to 8 bases. Germline V CDR1 and CDR2: MGHRA, YSYEKL. This CDR3 region has 13 residues. The CDR3 sequence is CASSLGQQETQYF. The CDR3 coding sequence is TGCGCCAGCAGCCTAGGGCAGCAAGAGACCCAGTACTTC.

The chain recombines TRBV28 with TRBJ1-3, with D perhaps matching TRBD1 (6 bases). Germline lookup yields CDR1 MDHEN and CDR2 SYDVKM. Between the trimmed V and J ends, which lost 6 bases and 4 bases, there was a span of 22 bases. CDR3 length: 17 amino acids. The CDR3: CASSPADSPWGGNTIYF. The CDR3 DNA reads as TGTGCCAGCAGCCCCGCGGACAGCCCGTGGGGAGGAAACACCATATATTTT. Full variable domain (missing parts from reference TRBV28 and TRBJ1-3): DVKVTQSSRYLVKRTGEKVFLECVQDMDHENMFWYRQDPGLGLRLIYFSYDVKMKEKGDIPEGYSVSREKKERFSLILESASTNQTSMYLCASSPADSPWGGNTIYFGEGSWLTVV.

V usage is TRBV7-7 and J usage is TRBJ2-5, with 9 bases identical to TRBD2. This CDR3 is built from 14 residues. Per the germline V gene, CDR1 is SSHAT and CDR2 is FNYEAQ (reference sequence). V lost 4 bases and J lost 1; bases outside the gene matches: 1. Here the CDR3 DNA reads TGTGCCAGCAGCTCGACTAGCGGCCAAGAGACCCAGTACTTC. Its translation is CASSSTSGQETQYF.

This chain links TRBV19 with TRBJ2-3; D might be TRBD2 (5 bases). Trimming left V 8 bases short and J 6 bases short, with 12 bases between. The CDR3 sequence is 12 residues long. Germline V gene data show CDR1 as LNHDA and CDR2 as SQIVND (reference sequence). The CDR3 sequence is CASSSAADTQYF. CDR3 nucleotides: TGTGCCAGTTCTTCAGCGGCCGATACGCAGTATTTT. Full variable domain (outside the CDR3, taken from reference TRBV19 and TRBJ2-3): DGGITQSPKYLFRKEGQNVTLSCEQNLNHDAMYWYRQDPGQGLRLIYYSQIVNDFQKGDIAEGYSVSREKKESFPLTVTSAQKNPTAFYLCASSSAADTQYFGPGTRLTVL.

This rearrangement joins TRBV6-1 to TRBJ2-3; no clear D gene. V shed 2 bases and J shed 5 bases, with 11 bases lying between them. Germline V lookup: CDR1 MNHNS, CDR2 SASEGT. The CDR3 consists of 14 residues. CDR3 protein: CASSESGLLDTQYF. Written as DNA, the CDR3 is TGTGCCAGCAGTGAAAGTGGTCTCTTAGATACGCAGTATTTT.